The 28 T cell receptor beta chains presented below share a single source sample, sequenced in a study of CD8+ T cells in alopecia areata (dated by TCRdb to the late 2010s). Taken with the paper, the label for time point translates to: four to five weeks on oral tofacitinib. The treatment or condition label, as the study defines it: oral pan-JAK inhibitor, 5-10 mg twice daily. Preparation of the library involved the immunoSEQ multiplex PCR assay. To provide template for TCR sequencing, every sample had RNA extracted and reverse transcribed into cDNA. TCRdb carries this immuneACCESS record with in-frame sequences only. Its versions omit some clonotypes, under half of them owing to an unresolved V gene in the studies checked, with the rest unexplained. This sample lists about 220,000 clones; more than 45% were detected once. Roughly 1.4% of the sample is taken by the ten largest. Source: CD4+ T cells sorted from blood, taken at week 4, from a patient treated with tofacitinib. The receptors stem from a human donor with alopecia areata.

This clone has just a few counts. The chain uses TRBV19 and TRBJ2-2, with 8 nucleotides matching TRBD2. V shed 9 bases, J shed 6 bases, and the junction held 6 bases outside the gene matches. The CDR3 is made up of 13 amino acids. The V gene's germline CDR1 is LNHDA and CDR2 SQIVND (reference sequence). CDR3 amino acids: CASREGESGELFF. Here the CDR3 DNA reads TGTGCCAGCCGGGAGGGAGAGTCCGGGGAGCTGTTTTTT.

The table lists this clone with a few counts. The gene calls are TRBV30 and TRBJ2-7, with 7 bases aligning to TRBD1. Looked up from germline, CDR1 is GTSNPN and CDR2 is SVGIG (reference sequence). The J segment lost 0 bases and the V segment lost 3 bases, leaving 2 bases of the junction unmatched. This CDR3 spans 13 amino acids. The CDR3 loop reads CAWSGTASYEQYF. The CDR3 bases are TGTGCCTGGAGCGGGACAGCCTCCTACGAGCAGTACTTC.

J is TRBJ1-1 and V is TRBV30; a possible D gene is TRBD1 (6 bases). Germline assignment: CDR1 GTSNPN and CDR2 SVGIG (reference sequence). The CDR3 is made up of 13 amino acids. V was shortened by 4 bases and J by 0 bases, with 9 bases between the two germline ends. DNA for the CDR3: TGTGCCTGGAATGGACAGTTGAACACTGAAGCTTTCTTT. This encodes CAWNGQLNTEAFF. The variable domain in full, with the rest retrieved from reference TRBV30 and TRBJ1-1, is SQTIHQWPATLVQPVGSPLSLECTVEGTSNPNLYWYRQAAGRGLQLLFYSVGIGQISSEVPQNLSASRPQDRQFILSSKKLLLSDSGFYLCAWNGQLNTEAFFGQGTRLTVV.

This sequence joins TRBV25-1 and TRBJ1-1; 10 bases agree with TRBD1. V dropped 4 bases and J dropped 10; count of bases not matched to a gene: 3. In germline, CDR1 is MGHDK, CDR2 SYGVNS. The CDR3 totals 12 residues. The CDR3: CASSVGQGRAFF. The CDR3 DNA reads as TGTGCCAGCAGTGTGGGACAGGGGAGAGCTTTCTTT.

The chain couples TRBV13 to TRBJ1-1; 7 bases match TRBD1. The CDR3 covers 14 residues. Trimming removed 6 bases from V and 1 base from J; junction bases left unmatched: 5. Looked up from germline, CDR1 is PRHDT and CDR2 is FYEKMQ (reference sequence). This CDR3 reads CASRRGTENTEAFF. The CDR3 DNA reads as TGTGCCAGCAGGAGAGGGACAGAGAACACTGAAGCTTTCTTT.

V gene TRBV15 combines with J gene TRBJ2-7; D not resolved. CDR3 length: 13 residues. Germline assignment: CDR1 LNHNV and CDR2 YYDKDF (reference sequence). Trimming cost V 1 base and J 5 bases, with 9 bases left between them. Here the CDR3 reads CATSRAPGHEQYF. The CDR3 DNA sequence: TGTGCCACCAGCAGAGCCCCCGGCCACGAGCAGTACTTC.

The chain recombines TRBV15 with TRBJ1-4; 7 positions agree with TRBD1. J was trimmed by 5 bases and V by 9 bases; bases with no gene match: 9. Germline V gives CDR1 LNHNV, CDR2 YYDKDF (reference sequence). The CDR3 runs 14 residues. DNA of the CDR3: TGTGCCACAGGGCAGGGACAGAAGAATGAAAAACTGTTTTTT. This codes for CATGQGQKNEKLFF.

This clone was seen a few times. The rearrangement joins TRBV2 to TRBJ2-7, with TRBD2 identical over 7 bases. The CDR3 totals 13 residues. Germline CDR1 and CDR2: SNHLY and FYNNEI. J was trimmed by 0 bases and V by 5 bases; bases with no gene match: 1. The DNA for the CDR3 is TGTGCCAGCAGTCGGGGGGACTCCTACGAGCAGTACTTC. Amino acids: CASSRGDSYEQYF.

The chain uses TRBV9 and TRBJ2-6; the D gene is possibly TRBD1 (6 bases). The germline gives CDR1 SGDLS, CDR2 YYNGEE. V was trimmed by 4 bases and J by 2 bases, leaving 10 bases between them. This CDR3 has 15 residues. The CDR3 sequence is CASSLGTTGANVLTF. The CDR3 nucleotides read TGTGCCAGCAGCCTAGGGACAACTGGGGCCAACGTCCTGACTTTC.

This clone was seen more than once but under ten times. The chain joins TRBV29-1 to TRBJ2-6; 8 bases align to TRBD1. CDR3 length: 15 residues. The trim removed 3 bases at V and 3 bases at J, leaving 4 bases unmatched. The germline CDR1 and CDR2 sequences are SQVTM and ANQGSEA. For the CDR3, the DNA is TGCAGCGTTGAGACAGGGGAATATGGGGCCAACGTCCTGACTTTC. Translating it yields CSVETGEYGANVLTF.

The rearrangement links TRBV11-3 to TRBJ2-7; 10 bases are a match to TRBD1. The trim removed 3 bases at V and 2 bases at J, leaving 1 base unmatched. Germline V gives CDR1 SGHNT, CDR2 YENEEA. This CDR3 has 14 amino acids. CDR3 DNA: TGTGCCAGCAGCTTCGGGACAGGGGCCTACGAGCAGTACTTC. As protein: CASSFGTGAYEQYF.

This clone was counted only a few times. The CDR3 DNA sequence: TGTGCCAGCAGCTTAGAAACCTACGAGCAGTACTTC. Its protein is CASSLETYEQYF. The J gene is TRBJ2-7, the V gene TRBV13, with D unresolved. V dropped 1 base and J dropped 2 bases, with 3 bases sitting between them. CDR1 and CDR2 (germline): PRHDT, FYEKMQ (reference sequence). The CDR3 runs 12 residues. The complete variable domain, with remaining parts taken from reference TRBV13 and TRBJ2-7, reads AAGVIQSPRHLIKEKRETATLKCYPIPRHDTVYWYQQGPGQDPQFLISFYEKMQSDKGSIPDRFSAQQFSDYHSELNMSSLELGDSALYFCASSLETYEQYFGPGTRLTVT.

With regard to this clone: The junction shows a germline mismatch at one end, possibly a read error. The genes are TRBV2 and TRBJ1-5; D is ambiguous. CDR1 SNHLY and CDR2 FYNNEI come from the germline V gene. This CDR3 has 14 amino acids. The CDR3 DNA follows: TGTGCCAGCAGTGAAAGGTCGGAAAATCAGCCCCGGCATTTT. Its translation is CASSERSENQPRHF. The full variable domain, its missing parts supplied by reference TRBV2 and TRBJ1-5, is EPEVTQTPSHQVTQMGQEVILRCVPISNHLYFYWYRQILGQKVEFLVSFYNNEISEKSEIFDDQFSVERPDGSNFTLKIRSTKLEDSAMYFCASSERSENQPRHFGDGTRLSIL.

The CDR3 DNA is TGTGCCAGCAGCGGCGGTATAGGGAGCACAGATACGCAGTATTTT. Amino acids: CASSGGIGSTDTQYF. The chain couples TRBV7-3 to TRBJ2-3; D ambiguous. Germline V gene lookup returns CDR1 SGHTA and CDR2 FQGTGA. V was pared by 5 bases and J by 0 bases, with 12 bases between. This CDR3 has 15 residues.

The CDR3 region is CASSLGPGNPEAFF. The CDR3 DNA sequence: TGCGCCAGCAGCTTGGGTCCCGGGAATCCTGAAGCTTTCTTT. The chain joins TRBV5-1 to TRBJ1-1; no definite D call. Per the germline V gene, CDR1 is SGHRS and CDR2 is YFSETQ. This CDR3 spans 14 amino acids. V shed 0 bases and J shed 6 bases, with 12 bases lying between them.

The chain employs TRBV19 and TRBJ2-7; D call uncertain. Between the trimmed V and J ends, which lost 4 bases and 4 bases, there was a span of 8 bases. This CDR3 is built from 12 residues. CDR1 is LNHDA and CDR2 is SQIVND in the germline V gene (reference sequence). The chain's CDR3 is CASSNRLYEQYF. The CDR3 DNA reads TGTGCCAGTAGTAACCGACTTTACGAGCAGTACTTC.

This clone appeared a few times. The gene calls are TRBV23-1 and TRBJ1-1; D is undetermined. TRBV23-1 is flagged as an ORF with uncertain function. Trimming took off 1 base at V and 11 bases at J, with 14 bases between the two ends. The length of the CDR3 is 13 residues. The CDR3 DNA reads TGCGCCAGCAGTCAATTTACGGGAAGAGGTGCTTTCTTT. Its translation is CASSQFTGRGAFF.

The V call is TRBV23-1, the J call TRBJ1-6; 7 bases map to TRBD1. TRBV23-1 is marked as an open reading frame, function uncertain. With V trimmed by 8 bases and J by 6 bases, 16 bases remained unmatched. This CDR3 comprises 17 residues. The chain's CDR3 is CASLVTAAGGFNSPLHF. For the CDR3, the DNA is TGCGCCAGCCTGGTAACGGCGGCAGGGGGTTTTAATTCACCCCTCCACTTT.

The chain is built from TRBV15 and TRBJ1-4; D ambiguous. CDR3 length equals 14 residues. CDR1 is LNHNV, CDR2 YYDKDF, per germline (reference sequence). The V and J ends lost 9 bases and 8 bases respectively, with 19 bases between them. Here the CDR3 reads CATDEGGLTEKLFF. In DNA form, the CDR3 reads TGTGCCACGGATGAGGGAGGGTTGACCGAAAAACTGTTTTTT.

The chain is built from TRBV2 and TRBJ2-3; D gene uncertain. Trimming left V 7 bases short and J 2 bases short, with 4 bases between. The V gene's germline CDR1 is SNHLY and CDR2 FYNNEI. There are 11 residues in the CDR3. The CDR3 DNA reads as TGTGCCAGCAAAACCACAGATACGCAGTATTTT. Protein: CASKTTDTQYF.

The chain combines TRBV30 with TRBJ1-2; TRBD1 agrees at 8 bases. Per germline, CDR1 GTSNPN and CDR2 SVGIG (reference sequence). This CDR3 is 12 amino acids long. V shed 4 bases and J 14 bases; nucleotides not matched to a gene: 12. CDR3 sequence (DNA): TGTGCCTGGACTTTACAGGACAGGGATTATACCTTC. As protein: CAWTLQDRDYTF.

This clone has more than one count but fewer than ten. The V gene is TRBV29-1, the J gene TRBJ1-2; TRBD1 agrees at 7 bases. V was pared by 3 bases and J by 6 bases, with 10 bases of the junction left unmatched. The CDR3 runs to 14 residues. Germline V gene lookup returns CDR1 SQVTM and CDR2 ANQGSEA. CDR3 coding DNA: TGCAGCGTTGATTATGCAGGGGGAGAAGATGGCTACACCTTC. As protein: CSVDYAGGEDGYTF.

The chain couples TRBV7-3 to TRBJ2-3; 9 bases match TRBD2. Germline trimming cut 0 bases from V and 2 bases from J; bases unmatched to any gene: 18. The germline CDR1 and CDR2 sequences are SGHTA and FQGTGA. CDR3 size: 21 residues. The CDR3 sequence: CASSLTPWSGGSGSATDTQYF. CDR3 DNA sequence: TGTGCCAGCAGCTTAACCCCGTGGAGCGGGGGGTCTGGGAGCGCCACAGATACGCAGTATTTT.

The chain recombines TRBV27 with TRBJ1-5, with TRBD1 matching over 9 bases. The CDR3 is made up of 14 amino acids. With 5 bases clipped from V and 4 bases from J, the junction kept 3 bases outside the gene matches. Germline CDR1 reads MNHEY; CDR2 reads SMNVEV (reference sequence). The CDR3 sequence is CASSLQGANQPQHF. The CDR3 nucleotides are TGTGCCAGCAGTCTACAGGGGGCGAATCAGCCCCAGCATTTT.

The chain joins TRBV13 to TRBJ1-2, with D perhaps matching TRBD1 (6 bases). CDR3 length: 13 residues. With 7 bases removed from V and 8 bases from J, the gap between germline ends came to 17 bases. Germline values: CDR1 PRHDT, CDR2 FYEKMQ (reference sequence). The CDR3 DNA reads TGTGCCAGCACCCGAGGACAGCCGTTCGGCTACACCTTC. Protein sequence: CASTRGQPFGYTF.

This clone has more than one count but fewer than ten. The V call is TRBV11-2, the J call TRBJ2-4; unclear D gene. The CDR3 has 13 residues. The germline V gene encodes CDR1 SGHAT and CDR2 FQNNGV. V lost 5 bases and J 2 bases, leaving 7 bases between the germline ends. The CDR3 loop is CASSVTSKNIQYF. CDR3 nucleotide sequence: TGTGCCAGCAGCGTTACGTCCAAAAACATTCAGTACTTC.

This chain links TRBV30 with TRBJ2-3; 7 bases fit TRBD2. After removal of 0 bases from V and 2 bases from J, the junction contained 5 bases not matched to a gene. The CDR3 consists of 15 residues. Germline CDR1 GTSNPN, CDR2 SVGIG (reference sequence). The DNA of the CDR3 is TGTGCCTGGAGTGTAAGAGCGGGGAACACAGATACGCAGTATTTT. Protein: CAWSVRAGNTDTQYF.

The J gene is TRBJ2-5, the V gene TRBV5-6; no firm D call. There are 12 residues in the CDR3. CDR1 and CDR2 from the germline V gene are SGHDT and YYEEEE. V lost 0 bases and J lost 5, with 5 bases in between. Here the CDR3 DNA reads TGTGCCAGCAGCTTGGGCAGGGAGACCCAGTACTTC. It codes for CASSLGRETQYF.